These T cell receptor beta chains were read from a single sample in a study of blood T cell repertoires in COVID-19. Clones were read by immunoSEQ multiplex PCR, and TCRdb kept only the in-frame ones, dropping some. Here the sample spans roughly 200,000 clones, approximately 86% being singletons. Sequences were obtained from PBMCs or T cells enriched from blood (not recorded which). Receptors were obtained from a woman between 25 and 40 years old who had been exposed to COVID-19. CDR3s include the opening cysteine and the closing phenylalanine or tryptophan. D genes are given only for firm matches. Not all rows give a size; the values are once, few, many and, for expanded clones, a class.

j_call clone_size v_call d_call cdr3_length cdr3_aa cdr3_nt
TRBJ1-1 . TRBV6-5 . 15 CASRAASGWETEAFF TGTGCCAGCAGGGCAGCTTCAGGGTGGGAAACTGAAGCTTTCTTT
TRBJ2-5 . TRBV7-8 TRBD2 17 CASSLAGLAGAQETQYF TGTGCCAGCAGCTTAGCGGGACTAGCGGGGGCTCAAGAGACCCAGTACTTC
TRBJ2-7 . TRBV6-5 . 14 CASSSSRRRGEQYF TGTGCCAGCAGCTCGTCTAGGCGTAGGGGCGAGCAGTACTTC
TRBJ1-1 . TRBV6-5 TRBD1 16 CASSYSVSGGHTEAFF TGTGCCAGCAGTTACTCGGTGTCAGGGGGCCACACTGAAGCTTTCTTT
TRBJ2-7 . TRBV29-1 TRBD1 13 CSARTGSGYEQYF TGCAGCGCCCGGACAGGGAGCGGTTACGAGCAGTACTTC
TRBJ1-1 . TRBV19 . 15 CASKYGSEMNTEAFF TGTGCCAGTAAGTATGGGTCGGAGATGAACACTGAAGCTTTCTTT
TRBJ1-6 . TRBV6-5 TRBD1 15 CASSYSGQGRSPLHF TGTGCCAGCAGTTATTCGGGACAGGGTAGATCACCCCTCCACTTT
TRBJ2-2 . TRBV6-5 . 14 CASSSGSDTGELFF TGTGCCAGCAGCTCGGGGTCGGACACCGGGGAGCTGTTTTTT
TRBJ1-2 . TRBV29-1 TRBD1 15 CSVEGGNRGLYGYTF TGCAGCGTTGAAGGTGGGAACAGGGGCTTGTATGGCTACACCTTC
TRBJ2-7 . TRBV19 . 14 CASSIWGAGYEQYF TGTGCCAGTAGTATTTGGGGCGCGGGATACGAGCAGTACTTC
TRBJ2-3 . TRBV5-1 TRBD2 17 CASSLTGTSGGQGTQYF TGCGCCAGCAGCTTGACCGGGACTAGCGGGGGTCAGGGTACGCAGTATTTT
TRBJ1-3 . TRBV14 . 15 CASSQQAPSGNTIYF TGTGCCAGCAGCCAACAGGCACCCTCTGGAAACACCATATATTTT
TRBJ2-7 . TRBV11-2 . 15 CASSFRGAHAYEQYF TGTGCCAGCAGCTTTCGTGGGGCCCACGCCTACGAGCAGTACTTC
TRBJ2-5 . TRBV24-1 . 14 CATSEGGVSETQYF TGTGCCACCAGTGAGGGCGGGGTCTCAGAGACCCAGTACTTC
TRBJ2-6 . TRBV19 . 15 CASNSVASGANVLTF TGTGCCAGTAACTCTGTAGCCTCTGGGGCCAACGTCCTGACTTTC
TRBJ1-1 . TRBV7-9 . 11 CASMANTEAFF TGTGCCAGCATGGCGAACACTGAAGCTTTCTTT
TRBJ2-1 . TRBV2 . 16 CASSPLGEGGTNEQFF TGTGCCAGCAGTCCCTTAGGGGAGGGGGGGACGAATGAGCAGTTCTTC
TRBJ2-1 . TRBV7-3 TRBD1 13 CASSSGQGNEQFF TGTGCCAGCAGCTCAGGACAGGGGAATGAGCAGTTCTTC
TRBJ1-2 . TRBV7-8 . 16 CASSPGAGAANYGYTF TGTGCCAGCAGCCCTGGGGCGGGGGCTGCTAACTATGGCTACACCTTC
TRBJ1-2 once TRBV27 . 11 CASGIPGHKYF TGTGCCAGCGGTATACCGGGACACAAATACTTC